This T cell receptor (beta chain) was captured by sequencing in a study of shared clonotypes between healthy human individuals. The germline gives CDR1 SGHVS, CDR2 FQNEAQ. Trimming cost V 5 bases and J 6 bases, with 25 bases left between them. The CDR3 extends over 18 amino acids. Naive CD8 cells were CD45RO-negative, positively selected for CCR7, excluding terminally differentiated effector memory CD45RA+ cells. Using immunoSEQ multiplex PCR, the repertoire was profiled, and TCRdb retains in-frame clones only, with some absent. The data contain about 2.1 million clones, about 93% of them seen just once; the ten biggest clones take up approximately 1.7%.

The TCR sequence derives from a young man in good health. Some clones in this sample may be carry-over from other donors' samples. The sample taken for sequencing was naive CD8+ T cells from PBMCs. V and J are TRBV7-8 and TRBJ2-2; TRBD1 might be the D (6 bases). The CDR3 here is CASSQGFDVASPPGELFF. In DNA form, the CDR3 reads TGTGCCAGCAGCCAGGGGTTTGATGTGGCCTCTCCCCCCGGGGAGCTGTTTTTT.